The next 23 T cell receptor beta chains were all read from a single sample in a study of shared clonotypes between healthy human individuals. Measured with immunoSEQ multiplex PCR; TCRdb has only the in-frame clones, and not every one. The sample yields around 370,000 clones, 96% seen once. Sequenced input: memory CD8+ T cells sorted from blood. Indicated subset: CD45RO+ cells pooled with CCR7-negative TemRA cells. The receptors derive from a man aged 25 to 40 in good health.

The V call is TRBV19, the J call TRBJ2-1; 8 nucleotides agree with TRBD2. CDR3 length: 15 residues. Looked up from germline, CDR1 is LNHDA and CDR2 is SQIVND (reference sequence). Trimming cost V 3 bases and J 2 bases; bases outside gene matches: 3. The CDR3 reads CASSMGGRPYNEQFF. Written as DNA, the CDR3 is TGTGCCAGTAGTATGGGCGGGAGGCCCTACAATGAGCAGTTCTTC. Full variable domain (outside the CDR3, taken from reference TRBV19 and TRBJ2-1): DGGITQSPKYLFRKEGQNVTLSCEQNLNHDAMYWYRQDPGQGLRLIYYSQIVNDFQKGDIAEGYSVSREKKESFPLTVTSAQKNPTAFYLCASSMGGRPYNEQFFGPGTRLTVL.

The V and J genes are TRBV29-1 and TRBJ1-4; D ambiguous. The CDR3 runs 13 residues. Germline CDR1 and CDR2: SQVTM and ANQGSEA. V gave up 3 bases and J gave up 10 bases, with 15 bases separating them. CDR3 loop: CSVESGPGGKLFF. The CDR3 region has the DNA TGCAGCGTTGAGTCCGGGCCGGGAGGAAAACTGTTTTTT.

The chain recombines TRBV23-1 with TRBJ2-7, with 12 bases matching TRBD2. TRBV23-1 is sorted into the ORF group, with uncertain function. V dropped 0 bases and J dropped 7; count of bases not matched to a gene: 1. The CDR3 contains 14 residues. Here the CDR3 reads CASSQSLAGGEQYF. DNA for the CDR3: TGCGCCAGCAGTCAATCTCTAGCGGGAGGGGAGCAGTACTTC.

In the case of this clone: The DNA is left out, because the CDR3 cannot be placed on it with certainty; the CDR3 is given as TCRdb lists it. This CDR3 is CASSPFGEGIDEQFF. The V and J genes are TRBV13 and TRBJ2-1. The CDR3 length is 15 residues, termini included. CDR1 and CDR2 (germline): PRHDT, FYEKMQ (reference sequence).

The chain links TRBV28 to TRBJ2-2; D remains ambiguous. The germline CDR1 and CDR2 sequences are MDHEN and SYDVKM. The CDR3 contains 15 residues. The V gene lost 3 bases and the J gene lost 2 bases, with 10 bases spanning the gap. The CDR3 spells CASSFETFNTGELFF. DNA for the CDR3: TGTGCCAGCAGTTTCGAGACCTTTAACACCGGGGAGCTGTTTTTT.

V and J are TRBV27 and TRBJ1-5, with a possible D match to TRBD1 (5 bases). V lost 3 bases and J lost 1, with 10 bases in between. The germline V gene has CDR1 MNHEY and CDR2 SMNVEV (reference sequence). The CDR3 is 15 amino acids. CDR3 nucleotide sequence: TGTGCCAGCAGTTTGGGGGGTGTCAGCAATCAGCCCCAGCATTTT. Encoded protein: CASSLGGVSNQPQHF.

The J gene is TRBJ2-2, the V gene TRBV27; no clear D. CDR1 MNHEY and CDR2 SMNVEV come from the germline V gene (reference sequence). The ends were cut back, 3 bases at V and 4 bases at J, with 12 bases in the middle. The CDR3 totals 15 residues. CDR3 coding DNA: TGTGCCAGCAGTTTTAGATCTATGGGCACCGGGGAGCTGTTTTTT. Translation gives CASSFRSMGTGELFF.

The CDR3 is CASSLETDTTEAFF. The CDR3 coding sequence is TGTGCCAGCAGCTTAGAGACAGACACCACTGAAGCTTTCTTT. The genes are TRBV7-9 and TRBJ1-1, with D possibly being TRBD1 (5 bases). Germline CDR1 is SEHNR and CDR2 is FQNEAQ (reference sequence). Trimming stripped 1 base from V and 4 bases from J, with 10 bases between. The CDR3 runs 14 residues.

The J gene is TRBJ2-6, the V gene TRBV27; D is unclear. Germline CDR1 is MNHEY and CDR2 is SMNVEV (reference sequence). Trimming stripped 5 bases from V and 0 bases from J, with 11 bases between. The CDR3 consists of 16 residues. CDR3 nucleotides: TGTGCCAGCAGTCTAAAACGGGTCTCTGGGGCCAACGTCCTGACTTTC. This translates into CASSLKRVSGANVLTF. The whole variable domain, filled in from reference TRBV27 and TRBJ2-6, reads EAQVTQNPRYLITVTGKKLTVTCSQNMNHEYMSWYRQDPGLGLRQIYYSMNVEVTDKGDVPEGYKVSRKEKRNFPLILESPSPNQTSLYFCASSLKRVSGANVLTFGAGSRLTVL.

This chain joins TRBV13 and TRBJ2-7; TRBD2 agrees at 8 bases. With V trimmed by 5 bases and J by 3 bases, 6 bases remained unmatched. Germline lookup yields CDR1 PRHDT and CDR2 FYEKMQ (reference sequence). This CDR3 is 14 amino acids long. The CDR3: CASSRSGESYEQYF. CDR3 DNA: TGTGCCAGCAGCCGTAGCGGGGAGAGCTACGAGCAGTACTTC.

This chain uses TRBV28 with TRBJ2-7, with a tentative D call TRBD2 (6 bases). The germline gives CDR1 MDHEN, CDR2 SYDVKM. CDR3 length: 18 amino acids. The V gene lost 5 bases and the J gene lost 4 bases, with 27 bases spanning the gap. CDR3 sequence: CASSATTRQTRTLYEQYF. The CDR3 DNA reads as TGTGCCAGCAGTGCCACTACCCGCCAGACTAGGACTCTGTACGAGCAGTACTTC. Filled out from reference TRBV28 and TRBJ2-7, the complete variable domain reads DVKVTQSSRYLVKRTGEKVFLECVQDMDHENMFWYRQDPGLGLRLIYFSYDVKMKEKGDIPEGYSVSREKKERFSLILESASTNQTSMYLCASSATTRQTRTLYEQYFGPGTRLTVT.

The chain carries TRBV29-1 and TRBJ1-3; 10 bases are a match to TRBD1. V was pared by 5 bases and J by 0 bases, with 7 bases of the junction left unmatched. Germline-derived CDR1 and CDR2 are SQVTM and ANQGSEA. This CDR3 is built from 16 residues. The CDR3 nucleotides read TGCAGCGTTACGGGACAGGGGACTAGCTCTGGAAACACCATATATTTT. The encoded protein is CSVTGQGTSSGNTIYF.

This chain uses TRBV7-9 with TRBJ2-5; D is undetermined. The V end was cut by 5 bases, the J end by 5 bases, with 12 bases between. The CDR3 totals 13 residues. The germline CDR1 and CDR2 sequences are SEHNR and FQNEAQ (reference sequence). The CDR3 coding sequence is TGTGCCAGCAGCGTGGGGTCTGGGGAGACCCAGTACTTC. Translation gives CASSVGSGETQYF.

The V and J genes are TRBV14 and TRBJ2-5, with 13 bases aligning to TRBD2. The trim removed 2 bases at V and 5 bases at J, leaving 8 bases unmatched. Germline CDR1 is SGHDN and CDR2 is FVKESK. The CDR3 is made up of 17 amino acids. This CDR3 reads CASSQYSLAGGRETQYF. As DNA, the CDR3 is TGTGCCAGCAGCCAATACTCACTAGCGGGAGGGCGCGAGACCCAGTACTTC.

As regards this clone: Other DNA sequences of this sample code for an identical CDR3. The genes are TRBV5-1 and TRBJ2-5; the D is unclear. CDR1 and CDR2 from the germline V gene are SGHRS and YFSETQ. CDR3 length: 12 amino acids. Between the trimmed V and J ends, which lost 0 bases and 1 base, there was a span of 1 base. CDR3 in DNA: TGCGCCAGCAGCTTGGCCCAAGAGACCCAGTACTTC. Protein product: CASSLAQETQYF. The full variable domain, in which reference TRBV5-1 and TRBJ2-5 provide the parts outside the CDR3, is KAGVTQTPRYLIKTRGQQVTLSCSPISGHRSVSWYQQTPGQGLQFLFEYFSETQRNKGNFPGRFSGRQFSNSRSEMNVSTLELGDSALYLCASSLAQETQYFGPGTRLLVL.

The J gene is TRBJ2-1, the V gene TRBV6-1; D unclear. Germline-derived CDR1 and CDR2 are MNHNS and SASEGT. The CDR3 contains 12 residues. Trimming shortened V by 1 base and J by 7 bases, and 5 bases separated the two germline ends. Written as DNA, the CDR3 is TGTGCCAGCAGTGAAGTTCGGAATGAGCAGTTCTTC. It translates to CASSEVRNEQFF.

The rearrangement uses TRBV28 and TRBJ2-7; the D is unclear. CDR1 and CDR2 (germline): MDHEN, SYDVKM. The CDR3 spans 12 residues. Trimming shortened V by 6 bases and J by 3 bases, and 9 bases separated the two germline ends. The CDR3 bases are TGTGCCAGCAGCGGGCCCTACTACGAGCAGTACTTC. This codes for CASSGPYYEQYF. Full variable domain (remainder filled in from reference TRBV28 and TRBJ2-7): DVKVTQSSRYLVKRTGEKVFLECVQDMDHENMFWYRQDPGLGLRLIYFSYDVKMKEKGDIPEGYSVSREKKERFSLILESASTNQTSMYLCASSGPYYEQYFGPGTRLTVT.

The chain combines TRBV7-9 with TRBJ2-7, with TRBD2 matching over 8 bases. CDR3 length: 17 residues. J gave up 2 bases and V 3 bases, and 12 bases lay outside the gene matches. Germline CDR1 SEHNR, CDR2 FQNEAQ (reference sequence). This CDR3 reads CASSFRATSARTYEQYF. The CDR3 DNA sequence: TGTGCCAGCAGCTTTAGAGCGACTAGCGCCAGGACCTACGAGCAGTACTTC.

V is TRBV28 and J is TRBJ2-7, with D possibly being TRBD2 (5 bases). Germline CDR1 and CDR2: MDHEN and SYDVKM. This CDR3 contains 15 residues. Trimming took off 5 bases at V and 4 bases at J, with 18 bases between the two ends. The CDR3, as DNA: TGTGCCAGCAGTGGCCCTGGGCGGGTCCCTTACGAGCAGTACTTC. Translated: CASSGPGRVPYEQYF.

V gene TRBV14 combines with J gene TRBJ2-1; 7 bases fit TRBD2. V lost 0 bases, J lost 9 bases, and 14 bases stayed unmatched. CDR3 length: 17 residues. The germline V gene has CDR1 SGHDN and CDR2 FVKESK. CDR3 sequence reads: CASSQDWRGRASGEQFF. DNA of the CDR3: TGTGCCAGCAGCCAAGATTGGAGAGGGAGGGCCTCGGGTGAGCAGTTCTTC.

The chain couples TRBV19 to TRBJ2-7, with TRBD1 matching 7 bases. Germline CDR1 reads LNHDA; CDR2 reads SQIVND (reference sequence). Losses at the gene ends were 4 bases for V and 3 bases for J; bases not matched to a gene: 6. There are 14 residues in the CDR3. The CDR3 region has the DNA TGTGCCAGTAGTACCCGGACAGGTATCTACGAGCAGTACTTC. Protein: CASSTRTGIYEQYF.

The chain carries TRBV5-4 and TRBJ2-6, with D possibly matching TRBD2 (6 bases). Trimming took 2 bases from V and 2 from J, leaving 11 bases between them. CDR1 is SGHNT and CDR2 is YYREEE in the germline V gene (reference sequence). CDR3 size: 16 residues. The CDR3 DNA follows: TGTGCCAGCAGCTTCCGCGCGGGGCCTGGGGCCAACGTCCTGACTTTC. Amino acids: CASSFRAGPGANVLTF.

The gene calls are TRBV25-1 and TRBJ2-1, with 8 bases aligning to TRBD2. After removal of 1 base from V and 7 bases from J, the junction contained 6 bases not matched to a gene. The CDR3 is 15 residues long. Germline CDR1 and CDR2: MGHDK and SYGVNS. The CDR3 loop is CASSELDGRGNEQFF. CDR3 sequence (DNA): TGTGCCAGCAGTGAATTGGACGGGAGGGGGAATGAGCAGTTCTTC.